The clone carrying this TCR beta chain was observed a handful of times. Its specificity is not known. These data originate in a study of blood T cells in healthy people across ages. Germline assignment: CDR1 SGHRS and CDR2 YFSETQ. This CDR3 comprises 15 residues. V shed 4 bases, J shed 2 bases, and the junction held 8 bases outside the gene matches. Ranging in age from roughly 6 to 90, the donors were healthy Caucasian individuals from Russia. Total RNA, at least 5 micrograms per sample, came from PBMCs. With a J-beta primer mix and a sample-barcoded 5' primer, a second PCR ran about 6 to 11 cycles. TCRdb independently ran MiXCR on the 5' RACE reads; one entry per CDR3 protein. This sample yields about 290,000 distinct CDR3 sequences, of which roughly 26% are seen a single time; around 30% belongs to the top ten. Study findings and constraints: Naive T cell percentage and TCR beta diversity correlated strongly. Long-lived and aged donors differed, with more naive CD4+ cells and higher diversity in the long-lived.

The rearrangement uses TRBV5-1 and TRBJ2-5; TRBD1 matches at 7 bases. The TCR comes from a woman aged 65 to 85 in good health. What was sequenced was blood. CDR3 coding DNA: TGCGCCAGCAGCCCTACCCCGACAGGGCAAGAGACCCAGTACTTC. This translates into CASSPTPTGQETQYF.